The present entry profiles one TCR beta chain with its context. TCRdb recomputed calls from the 5' RACE reads with MiXCR, one row per CDR3 protein. The data contain about 5,900 distinct CDR3 sequences, roughly 72% of them singletons. CD4+CD45RO+CD25- cells were isolated as memory CD4+ T cells. This CDR3 spans 21 amino acids. From germline, CDR1 is MGHRA and CDR2 YSYEKL. After removal of 0 bases from V and 2 bases from J, the junction contained 18 bases not matched to a gene. This TCR derives from a female donor with breast cancer. What was sequenced was memory CD4+ T cells sorted from a lymph node. Specified subset: memory CD4+ T cells, CD4+CD45RO+CD25-. The gene calls are TRBV4-1 and TRBJ1-5, with 8 positions matching TRBD1. CDR3 loop: CASSQDMRGQAGQVGNQPQHF. The CDR3 region has the DNA TGCGCCAGCAGCCAAGATATGCGGGGACAGGCGGGACAGGTAGGCAATCAGCCCCAGCATTTT.